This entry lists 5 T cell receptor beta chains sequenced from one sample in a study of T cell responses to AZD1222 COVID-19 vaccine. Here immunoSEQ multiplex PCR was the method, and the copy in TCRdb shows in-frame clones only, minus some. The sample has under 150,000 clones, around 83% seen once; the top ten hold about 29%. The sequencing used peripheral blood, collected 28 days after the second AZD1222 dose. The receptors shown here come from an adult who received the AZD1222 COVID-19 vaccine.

The CDR3 coding sequence is TGTGCCAGCAGTTCCGTGTCAGGGGACGGGACCCAGTACTTC. Its translation: CASSSVSGDGTQYF. The V gene is TRBV6-5, the J gene TRBJ2-5; TRBD1 is a possible D gene (6 bases). This CDR3 spans 14 amino acids. From germline, CDR1 is MNHEY and CDR2 SVGAGI. V lost 4 bases, J lost 7 bases, and 16 bases lay in between.

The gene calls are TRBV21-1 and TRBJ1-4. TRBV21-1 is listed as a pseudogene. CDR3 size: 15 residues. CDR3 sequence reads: CASPEGGKEDEKLFF. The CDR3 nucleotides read TGTGCCAGCCCCGAGGGGGGGAAAGAAGATGAAAAACTGTTTTTT.

The CDR3: CASSRVGGYEQYF. In DNA, the CDR3 is TGTGCCAGCAGTAGAGTGGGGGGCTACGAGCAGTACTTC. This sequence joins TRBV3-1 (or the pseudogene TRBV3-2) and TRBJ2-7, with TRBD2 as a possible D gene (6 bases). Trimming took off 6 bases at V and 3 bases at J, with 12 bases between the two ends. CDR1 is LGHDT, CDR2 YNNKEL, per germline (reference sequence). This CDR3 spans 13 amino acids.

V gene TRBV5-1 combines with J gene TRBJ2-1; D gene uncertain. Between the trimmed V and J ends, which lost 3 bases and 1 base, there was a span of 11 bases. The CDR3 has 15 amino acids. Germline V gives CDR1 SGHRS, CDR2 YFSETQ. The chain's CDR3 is CASSYSTSSYNEQFF. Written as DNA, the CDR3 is TGCGCCAGCAGCTATAGCACTTCATCCTACAATGAGCAGTTCTTC.

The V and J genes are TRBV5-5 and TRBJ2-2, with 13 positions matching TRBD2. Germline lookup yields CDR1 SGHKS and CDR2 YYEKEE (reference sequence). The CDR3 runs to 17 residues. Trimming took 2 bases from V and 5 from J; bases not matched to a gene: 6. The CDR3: CASSLGTSGVATGELFF. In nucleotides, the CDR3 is TGTGCCAGCAGCTTAGGGACTAGCGGGGTTGCGACCGGGGAGCTGTTTTTT.